The 2 T cell receptor beta chains below come from one sample, sequenced in a study of tumor and adjacent non-tumor tissue in lung cancer. This sample's RNA came from whole unsorted tissue. A modified ARM-PCR protocol with three rounds of nested PCR amplified TCRbeta. TCRdb re-derived calls from the multiplex PCR reads in MiXCR, one entry per CDR3 protein. The table has some 90,000 distinct CDR3 sequences, 61% seen once. Sequencing was carried out using lung tumor tissue. These receptors were taken from a man in his 70s with non-small cell lung cancer.

This clonotype showed up just once. V gene TRBV11-2 combines with J gene TRBJ1-3; a weak D match, TRBD1 (6 bases). V lost 8 bases to trimming and J lost 4 bases, with 21 bases between them. This CDR3 contains 16 residues. Germline V gene data show CDR1 as SGHAT and CDR2 as FQNNGV. The CDR3 DNA is TGTGCCAGCTGCCCTCTCCGCCGGGGGGCAGGAAACACCATATATTTT. It is translated as CASCPLRRGAGNTIYF. Using reference TRBV11-2 and TRBJ1-3 for the parts outside the CDR3, the full variable domain is EAGVAQSPRYKIIEKRQSVAFWCNPISGHATLYWYQQILGQGPKLLIQFQNNGVVDDSQLPKDRFSAERLKGVDSTLKIQPAKLEDSAVYLCASCPLRRGAGNTIYFGEGSWLTVV.

Comments on this clonotype: A much bigger clone sits one base away, suggesting this may be a read error. This sequence joins TRBV29-1 and TRBJ1-1; 8 bases map to TRBD1. V was clipped by 6 bases and J by 3 bases; unmatched bases: 27. CDR1 is SQVTM and CDR2 is ANQGSEA in the germline V gene. The CDR3 contains 20 residues. CDR3 in amino acids: CSVPGNGVRGHLRYDTEAFF. CDR3 nucleotides: TGCAGCGTCCCGGGTAATGGTGTCAGGGGGCATCTGCGGTACGACACTGAAGCTTTCTTT.